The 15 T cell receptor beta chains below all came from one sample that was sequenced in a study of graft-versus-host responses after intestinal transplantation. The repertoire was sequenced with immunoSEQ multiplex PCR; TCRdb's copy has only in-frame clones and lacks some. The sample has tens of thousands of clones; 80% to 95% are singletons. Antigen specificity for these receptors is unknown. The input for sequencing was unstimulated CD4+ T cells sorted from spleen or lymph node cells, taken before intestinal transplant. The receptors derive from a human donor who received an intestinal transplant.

CDR3 in amino acids: CASREGLGTDTQYF. The DNA for the CDR3 is TGTGCCAGCAGAGAGGGACTTGGGACAGATACGCAGTATTTT. The chain joins TRBV6-1 to TRBJ2-3, with a possible D match to TRBD2 (6 bases). Germline V gives CDR1 MNHNS, CDR2 SASEGT. This CDR3 region has 14 residues. V gave up 6 bases and J gave up 3 bases, with 13 bases separating them.

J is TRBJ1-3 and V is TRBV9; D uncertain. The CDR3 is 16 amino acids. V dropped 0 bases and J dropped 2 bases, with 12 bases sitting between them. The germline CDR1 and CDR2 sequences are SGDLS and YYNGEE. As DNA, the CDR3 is TGTGCCAGCAGCGTAGAGGTCCCGGGAGCTGGAAACACCATATATTTT. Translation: CASSVEVPGAGNTIYF.

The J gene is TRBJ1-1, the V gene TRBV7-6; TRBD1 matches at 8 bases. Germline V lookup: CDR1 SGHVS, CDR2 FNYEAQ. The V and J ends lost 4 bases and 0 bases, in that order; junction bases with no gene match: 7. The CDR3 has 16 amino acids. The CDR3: CASSSQGGGVNTEAFF. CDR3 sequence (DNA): TGTGCCAGCAGCTCACAGGGGGGAGGCGTGAACACTGAAGCTTTCTTT.

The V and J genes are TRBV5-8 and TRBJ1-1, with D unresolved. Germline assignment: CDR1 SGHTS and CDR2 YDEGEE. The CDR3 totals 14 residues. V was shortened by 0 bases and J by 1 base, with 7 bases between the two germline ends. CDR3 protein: CASSLVVRNTEAFF. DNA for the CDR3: TGTGCCAGCAGCTTGGTGGTGAGGAACACTGAAGCTTTCTTT.

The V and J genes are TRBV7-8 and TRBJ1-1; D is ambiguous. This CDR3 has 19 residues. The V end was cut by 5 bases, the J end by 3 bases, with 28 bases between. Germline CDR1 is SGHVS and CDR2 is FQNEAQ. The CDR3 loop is CASSKSNFRVGSIDTEAFF. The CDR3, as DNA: TGTGCCAGCAGCAAATCAAACTTCCGGGTTGGTAGCATAGACACTGAAGCTTTCTTT.

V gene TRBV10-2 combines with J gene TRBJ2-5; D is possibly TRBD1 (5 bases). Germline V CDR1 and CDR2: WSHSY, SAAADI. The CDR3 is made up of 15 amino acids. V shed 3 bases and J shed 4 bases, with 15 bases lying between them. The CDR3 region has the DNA TGCGCCAGCAGTGAAGGCGGCCAGGGTTTAGAGACCCAGTACTTC. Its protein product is CASSEGGQGLETQYF.

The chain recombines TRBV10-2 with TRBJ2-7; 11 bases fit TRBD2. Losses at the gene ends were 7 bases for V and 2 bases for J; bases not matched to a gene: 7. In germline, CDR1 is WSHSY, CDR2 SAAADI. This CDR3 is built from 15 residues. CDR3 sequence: CASTDLAGGTYEQYF. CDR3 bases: TGCGCCAGCACTGATCTAGCGGGAGGCACCTACGAGCAGTACTTC.

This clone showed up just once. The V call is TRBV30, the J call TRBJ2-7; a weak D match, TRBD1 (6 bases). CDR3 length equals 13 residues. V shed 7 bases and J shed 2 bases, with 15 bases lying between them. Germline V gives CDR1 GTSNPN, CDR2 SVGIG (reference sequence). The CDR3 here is CALSRDMAYEQYF. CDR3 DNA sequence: TGTGCCTTAAGCCGGGACATGGCCTACGAGCAGTACTTC.

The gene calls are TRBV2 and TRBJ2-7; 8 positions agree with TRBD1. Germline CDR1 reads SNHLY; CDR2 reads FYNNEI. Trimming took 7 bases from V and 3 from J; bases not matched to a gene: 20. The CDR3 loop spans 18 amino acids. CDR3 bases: TGTGCCAGCAAAACGTTCGACCGACAGGGGTCCAAAAGCTACGAGCAGTACTTC. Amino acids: CASKTFDRQGSKSYEQYF.

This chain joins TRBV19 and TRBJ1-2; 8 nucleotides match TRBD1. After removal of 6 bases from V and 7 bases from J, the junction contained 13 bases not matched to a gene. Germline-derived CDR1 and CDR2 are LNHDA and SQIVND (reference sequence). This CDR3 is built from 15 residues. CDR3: CASSIARGQAGGYTF. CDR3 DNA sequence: TGTGCCAGTAGCATCGCCAGGGGGCAGGCGGGTGGCTACACCTTC. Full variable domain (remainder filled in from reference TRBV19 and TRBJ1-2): DGGITQSPKYLFRKEGQNVTLSCEQNLNHDAMYWYRQDPGQGLRLIYYSQIVNDFQKGDIAEGYSVSREKKESFPLTVTSAQKNPTAFYLCASSIARGQAGGYTFGSGTRLTVV.

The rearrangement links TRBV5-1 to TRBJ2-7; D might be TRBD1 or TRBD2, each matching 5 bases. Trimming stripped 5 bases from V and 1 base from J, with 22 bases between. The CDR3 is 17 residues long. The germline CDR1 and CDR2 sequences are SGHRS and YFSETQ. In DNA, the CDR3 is TGCGCCAGCAGTAGACCTGTAAACAGGACTCTATCCTACGAGCAGTACTTC. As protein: CASSRPVNRTLSYEQYF.

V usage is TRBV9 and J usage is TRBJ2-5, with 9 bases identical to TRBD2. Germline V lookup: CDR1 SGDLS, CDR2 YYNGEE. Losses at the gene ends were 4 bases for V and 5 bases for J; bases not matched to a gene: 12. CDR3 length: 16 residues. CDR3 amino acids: CASSSRTSVGHETQYF. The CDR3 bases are TGTGCCAGCAGCTCTCGGACTAGCGTGGGCCACGAGACCCAGTACTTC.

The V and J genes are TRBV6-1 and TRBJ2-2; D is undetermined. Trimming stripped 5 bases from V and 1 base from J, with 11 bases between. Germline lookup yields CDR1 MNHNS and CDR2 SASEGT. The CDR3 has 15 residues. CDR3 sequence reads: CASSSRERNTGELFF. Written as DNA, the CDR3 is TGTGCCAGCAGTTCCCGTGAGCGGAACACCGGGGAGCTGTTTTTT.

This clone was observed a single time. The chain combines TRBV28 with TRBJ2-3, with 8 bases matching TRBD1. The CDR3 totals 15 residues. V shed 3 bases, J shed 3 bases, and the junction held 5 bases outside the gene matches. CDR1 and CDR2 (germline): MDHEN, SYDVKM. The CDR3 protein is CASSFWDRRTDTQYF. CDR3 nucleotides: TGTGCCAGCAGTTTCTGGGACAGGCGGACAGATACGCAGTATTTT.

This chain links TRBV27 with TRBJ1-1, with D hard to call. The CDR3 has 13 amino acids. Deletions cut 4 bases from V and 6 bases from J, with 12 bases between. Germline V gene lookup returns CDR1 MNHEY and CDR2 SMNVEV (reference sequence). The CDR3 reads CASSSPGTSEAFF. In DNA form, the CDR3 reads TGTGCCAGCAGTTCTCCAGGAACCTCTGAAGCTTTCTTT.